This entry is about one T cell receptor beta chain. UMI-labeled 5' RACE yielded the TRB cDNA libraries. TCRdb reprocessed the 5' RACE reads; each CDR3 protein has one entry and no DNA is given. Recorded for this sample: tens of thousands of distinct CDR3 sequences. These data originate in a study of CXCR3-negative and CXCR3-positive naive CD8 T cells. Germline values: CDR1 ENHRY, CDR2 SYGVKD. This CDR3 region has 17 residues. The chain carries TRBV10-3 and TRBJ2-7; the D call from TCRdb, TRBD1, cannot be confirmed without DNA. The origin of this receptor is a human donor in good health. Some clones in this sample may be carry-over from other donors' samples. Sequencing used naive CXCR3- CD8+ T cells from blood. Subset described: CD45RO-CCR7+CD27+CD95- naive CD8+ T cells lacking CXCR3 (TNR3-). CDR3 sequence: CAISGSTGGSSGHEQYF.